The rows below give T cell receptor beta chains drawn from one sample of a study of response to subunit inactivated influenza vaccine. TCRdb independently ran MiXCR on the RT-PCR reads; one entry per CDR3 protein. Of approximately 700,000 distinct CDR3 sequences in the sample, 15% to 19% were seen once. The sample in question was PBMCs from blood, obtained 12 days after vaccination. These receptors were collected from a man in his forties or fifties who received an inactivated influenza vaccine. The CDR3 runs from the conserved cysteine through the conserved F or W. The D gene is left open where the match is weak. Size values are once, few and many counts, or a class for expanded clones, and some rows have none.

D: .; V: TRBV3-1; J: TRBJ2-3; size: few; DNA: TGTGCCAGCAGCTGGGCTACAGGGTTCACAGATACGCAGTATTTT; CDR3: CASSWATGFTDTQYF
D: TRBD2; V: TRBV18; J: TRBJ2-1; size: .; DNA: TGTGCCAGCTCACCGGCCCCTACTAGCGTCTACAATGAGCAGTTCTTC; CDR3: CASSPAPTSVYNEQFF
D: .; V: TRBV2; J: TRBJ2-7; size: few; DNA: TGTGCCAGCAGCGCGAGTTCGAAGGTCGTGCCAGAGCGGTACTTC; CDR3: CASSASSKVVPERYF
D: .; V: TRBV7-9; J: TRBJ2-1; size: few; DNA: TGTGCCAGCAGCCCTGACGGCGGGTACAATGAGCAGTTCTTC; CDR3: CASSPDGGYNEQFF
D: .; V: TRBV5-5; J: TRBJ2-7; size: .; DNA: TGTGCCAGCAGCCTCCTTTGGATGCCTTCCTACGAGCAGTACTTC; CDR3: CASSLLWMPSYEQYF
D: .; V: TRBV10-1; J: TRBJ2-7; size: few; DNA: TGCGCCAGCAGTGATCCTCTAAGCTCCTACGAGCAGTACTTC; CDR3: CASSDPLSSYEQYF
D: TRBD2; V: TRBV20-1; J: TRBJ2-1; size: .; DNA: TGCAGTGCGCCAGGCACTAGCGGAACTTACAATGAGCAGTTCTTC; CDR3: CSAPGTSGTYNEQFF
D: TRBD1; V: TRBV6-2/TRBV6-3; J: TRBJ1-2; size: few; DNA: TGTGCCAGCAATCCGACAGGGAGCTATGGCTACACCTTC; CDR3: CASNPTGSYGYTF
D: .; V: TRBV20-1; J: TRBJ2-1; size: .; DNA: TGCAGTGCCCCGGCCAGTAGCTCCTACAATGAGCAGTTCTTC; CDR3: CSAPASSSYNEQFF
D: .; V: TRBV5-1; J: TRBJ2-1; size: .; DNA: TGCGCCAGCAGCGAACGGACGGGACCAATAAATGAGCAGTTCTTC; CDR3: CASSERTGPINEQFF
D: .; V: TRBV11-2; J: TRBJ2-7; size: few; DNA: TGTGCCAGCACCCAGCCCCGGGACGGTTCTGAAAAGGGGGTTTACGAGCAGTACTTC; CDR3: CASTQPRDGSEKGVYEQYF
D: TRBD1; V: TRBV7-2; J: TRBJ2-7; size: .; DNA: TGTGCCAGCAGCTCAAGTTCTGACAGGGATGGGGAGCAGTACTTC; CDR3: CASSSSSDRDGEQYF
D: .; V: TRBV10-3; J: TRBJ1-3; size: few; DNA: TGTGCCATCAGTGACTCCAAAGCAGGAAACACCATATATTTT; CDR3: CAISDSKAGNTIYF
D: .; V: TRBV6-5; J: TRBJ2-2; size: .; DNA: TGTGCCAGCAGTTACTCCCCCCTTGGCACCGGGGAGCTGTTTTTT; CDR3: CASSYSPLGTGELFF
D: .; V: TRBV12-3/TRBV12-4; J: TRBJ2-7; size: .; DNA: TGTGCCAGCAGCCCTGGGACTCCCATCGAGCAGTACTTC; CDR3: CASSPGTPIEQYF